What follows is one T cell receptor (beta chain) and its context. The antigen is not known. The sample belongs to a study of cytomegalovirus exposure and HLA in healthy donors. The primer mix had 60 Vbeta and 13 Jbeta primers. The repertoire was sequenced with immunoSEQ multiplex PCR; TCRdb's copy has only in-frame clones and lacks some. Of around 50,000 clones in the sample, under 75% are singletons; the top ten hold about 6%. The donors, nominally healthy at sampling, likely had unrecorded immune exposures. General study findings and limits: In a later analysis, V- and J-gene trimming of beta chains associated with a DCLRE1C missense variant, replicated independently. Beyond CMV serostatus, there was no information to go on about immune exposure. It was taken for granted in presence/absence analyses that sequencing depth across donors was roughly uniform.

Sequenced material: PBMCs. This receptor was identified in a man under 40 in good health and CMV-seronegative.

The CDR3 DNA sequence: TGTGCCTGGATGAGGGGTGCAGGGGTGGGTTTGGATGGCTACACCTTC. It codes for CAWMRGAGVGLDGYTF. V is TRBV30 and J is TRBJ1-2; D perhaps matches TRBD1 (6 bases). This CDR3 has 16 amino acids. V lost 4 bases and J 6 bases, leaving 24 bases between the germline ends. Germline assignment: CDR1 GTSNPN and CDR2 SVGIG (reference sequence).